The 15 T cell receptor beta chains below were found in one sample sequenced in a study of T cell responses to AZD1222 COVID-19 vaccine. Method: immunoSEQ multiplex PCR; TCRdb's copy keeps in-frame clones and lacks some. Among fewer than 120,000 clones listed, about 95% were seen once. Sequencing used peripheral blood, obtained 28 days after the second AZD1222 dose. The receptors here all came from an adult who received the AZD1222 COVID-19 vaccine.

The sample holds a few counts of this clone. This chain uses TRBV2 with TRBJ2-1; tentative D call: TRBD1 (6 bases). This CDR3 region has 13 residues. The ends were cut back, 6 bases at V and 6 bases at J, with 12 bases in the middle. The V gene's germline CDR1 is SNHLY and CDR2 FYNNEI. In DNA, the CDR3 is TGTGCCAGCAGCACCCTCAGGGGCAATGAGCAGTTCTTC. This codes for CASSTLRGNEQFF.

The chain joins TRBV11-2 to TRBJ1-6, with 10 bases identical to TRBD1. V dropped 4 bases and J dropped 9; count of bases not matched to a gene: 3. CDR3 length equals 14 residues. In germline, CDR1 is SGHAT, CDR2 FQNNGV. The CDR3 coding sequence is TGTGCCAGCAGCTCAGGACAGGGGGTTTCACCCCTCCACTTT. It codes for CASSSGQGVSPLHF.

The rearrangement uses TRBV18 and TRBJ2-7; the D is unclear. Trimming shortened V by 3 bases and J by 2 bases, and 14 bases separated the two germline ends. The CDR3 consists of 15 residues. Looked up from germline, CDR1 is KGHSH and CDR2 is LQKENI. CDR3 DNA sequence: TGTGCCAGCTCACCTGGATCCGAGGCGACCTACGAGCAGTACTTC. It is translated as CASSPGSEATYEQYF.

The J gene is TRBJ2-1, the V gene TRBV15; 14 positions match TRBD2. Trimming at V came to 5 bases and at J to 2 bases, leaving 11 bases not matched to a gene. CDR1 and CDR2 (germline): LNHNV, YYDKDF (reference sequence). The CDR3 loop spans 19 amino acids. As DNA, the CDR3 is TGTGCCACCAGCGGATTACTCGGACTAGCGGGAGGTCCCTACAATGAGCAGTTCTTC. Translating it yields CATSGLLGLAGGPYNEQFF. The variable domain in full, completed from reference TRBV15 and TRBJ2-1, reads DAMVIQNPRYQVTQFGKPVTLSCSQTLNHNVMYWYQQKSSQAPKLLFHYYDKDFNNEADTPDNFQSRRPNTSFCFLDIRSPGLGDTAMYLCATSGLLGLAGGPYNEQFFGPGTRLTVL.

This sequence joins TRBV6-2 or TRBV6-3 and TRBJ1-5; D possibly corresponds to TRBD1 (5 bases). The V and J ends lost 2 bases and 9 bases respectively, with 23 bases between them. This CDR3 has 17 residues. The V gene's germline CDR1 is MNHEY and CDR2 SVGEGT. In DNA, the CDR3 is TGTGCCAGCAGTTACACTGGGGCGGGAGGGATCTCCACGCCCCAGCATTTT. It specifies CASSYTGAGGISTPQHF.

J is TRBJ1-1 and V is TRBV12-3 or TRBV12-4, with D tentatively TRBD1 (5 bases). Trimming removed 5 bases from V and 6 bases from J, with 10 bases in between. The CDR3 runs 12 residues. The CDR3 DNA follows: TGTGCCAGCAGTACCCGACAGTCTGAAGCTTTCTTT. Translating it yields CASSTRQSEAFF.

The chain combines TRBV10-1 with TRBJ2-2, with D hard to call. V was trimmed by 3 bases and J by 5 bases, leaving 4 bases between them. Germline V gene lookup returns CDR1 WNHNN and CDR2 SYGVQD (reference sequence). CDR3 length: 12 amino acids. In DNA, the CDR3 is TGCGCCAGCAGTGAACCTACCGGGGAGCTGTTTTTT. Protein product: CASSEPTGELFF.

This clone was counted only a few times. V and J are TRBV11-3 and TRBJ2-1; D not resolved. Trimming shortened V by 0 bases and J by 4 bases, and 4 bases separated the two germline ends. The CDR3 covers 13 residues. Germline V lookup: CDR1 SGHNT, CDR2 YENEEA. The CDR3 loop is CASSLEAYNEQFF. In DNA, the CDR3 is TGTGCCAGCAGCTTAGAAGCATACAATGAGCAGTTCTTC.

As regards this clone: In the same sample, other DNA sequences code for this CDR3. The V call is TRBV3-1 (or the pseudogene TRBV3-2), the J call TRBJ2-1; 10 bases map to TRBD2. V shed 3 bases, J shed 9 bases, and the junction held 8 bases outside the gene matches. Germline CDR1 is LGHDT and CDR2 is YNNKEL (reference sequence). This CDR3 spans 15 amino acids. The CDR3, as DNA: TGTGCCAGCAGCCAGGGGTTAGCGGGAGGTGGTGAGCAGTTCTTC. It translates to CASSQGLAGGGEQFF.

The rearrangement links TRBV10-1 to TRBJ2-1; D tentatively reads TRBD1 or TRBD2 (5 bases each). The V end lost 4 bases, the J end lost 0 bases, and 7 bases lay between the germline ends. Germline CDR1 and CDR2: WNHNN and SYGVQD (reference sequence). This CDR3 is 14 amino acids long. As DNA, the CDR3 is TGCGCCAGCAGTGGAGGGGACTCCTACAATGAGCAGTTCTTC. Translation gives CASSGGDSYNEQFF.

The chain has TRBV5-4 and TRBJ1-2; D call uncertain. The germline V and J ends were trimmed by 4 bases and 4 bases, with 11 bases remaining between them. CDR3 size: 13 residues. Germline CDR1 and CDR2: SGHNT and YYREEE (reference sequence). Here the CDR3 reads CASSLAPGYGYTF. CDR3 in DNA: TGTGCCAGCAGCCTGGCCCCCGGCTATGGCTACACCTTC.

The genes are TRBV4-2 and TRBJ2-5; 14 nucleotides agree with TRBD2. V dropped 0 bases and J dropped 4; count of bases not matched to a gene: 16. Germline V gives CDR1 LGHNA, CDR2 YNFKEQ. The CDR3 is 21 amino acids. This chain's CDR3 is CASSQEASGGLAGVRLETQYF. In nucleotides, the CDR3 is TGTGCCAGCAGCCAAGAAGCCTCGGGGGGACTAGCGGGGGTCCGTTTAGAGACCCAGTACTTC.

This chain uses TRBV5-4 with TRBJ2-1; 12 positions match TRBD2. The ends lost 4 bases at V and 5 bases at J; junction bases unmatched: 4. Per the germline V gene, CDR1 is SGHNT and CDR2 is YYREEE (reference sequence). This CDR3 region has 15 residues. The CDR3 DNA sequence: TGTGCCAGCAGCCTACTAGCGGGAGGCGACAATGAGCAGTTCTTC. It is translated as CASSLLAGGDNEQFF.

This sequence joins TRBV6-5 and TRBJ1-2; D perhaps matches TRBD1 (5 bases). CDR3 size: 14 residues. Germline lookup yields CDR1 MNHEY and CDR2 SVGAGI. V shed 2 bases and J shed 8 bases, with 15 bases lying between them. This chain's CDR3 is CASSYDSLNGGYTF. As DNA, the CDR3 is TGTGCCAGCAGTTACGACAGCCTAAACGGGGGCTACACCTTC.

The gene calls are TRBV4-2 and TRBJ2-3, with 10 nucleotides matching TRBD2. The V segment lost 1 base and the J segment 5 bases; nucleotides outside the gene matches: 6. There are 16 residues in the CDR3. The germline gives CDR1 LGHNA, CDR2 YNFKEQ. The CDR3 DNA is TGTGCCAGCAGCCAAGTAGCGGGGGGTCGGGGAGATACGCAGTATTTT. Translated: CASSQVAGGRGDTQYF.